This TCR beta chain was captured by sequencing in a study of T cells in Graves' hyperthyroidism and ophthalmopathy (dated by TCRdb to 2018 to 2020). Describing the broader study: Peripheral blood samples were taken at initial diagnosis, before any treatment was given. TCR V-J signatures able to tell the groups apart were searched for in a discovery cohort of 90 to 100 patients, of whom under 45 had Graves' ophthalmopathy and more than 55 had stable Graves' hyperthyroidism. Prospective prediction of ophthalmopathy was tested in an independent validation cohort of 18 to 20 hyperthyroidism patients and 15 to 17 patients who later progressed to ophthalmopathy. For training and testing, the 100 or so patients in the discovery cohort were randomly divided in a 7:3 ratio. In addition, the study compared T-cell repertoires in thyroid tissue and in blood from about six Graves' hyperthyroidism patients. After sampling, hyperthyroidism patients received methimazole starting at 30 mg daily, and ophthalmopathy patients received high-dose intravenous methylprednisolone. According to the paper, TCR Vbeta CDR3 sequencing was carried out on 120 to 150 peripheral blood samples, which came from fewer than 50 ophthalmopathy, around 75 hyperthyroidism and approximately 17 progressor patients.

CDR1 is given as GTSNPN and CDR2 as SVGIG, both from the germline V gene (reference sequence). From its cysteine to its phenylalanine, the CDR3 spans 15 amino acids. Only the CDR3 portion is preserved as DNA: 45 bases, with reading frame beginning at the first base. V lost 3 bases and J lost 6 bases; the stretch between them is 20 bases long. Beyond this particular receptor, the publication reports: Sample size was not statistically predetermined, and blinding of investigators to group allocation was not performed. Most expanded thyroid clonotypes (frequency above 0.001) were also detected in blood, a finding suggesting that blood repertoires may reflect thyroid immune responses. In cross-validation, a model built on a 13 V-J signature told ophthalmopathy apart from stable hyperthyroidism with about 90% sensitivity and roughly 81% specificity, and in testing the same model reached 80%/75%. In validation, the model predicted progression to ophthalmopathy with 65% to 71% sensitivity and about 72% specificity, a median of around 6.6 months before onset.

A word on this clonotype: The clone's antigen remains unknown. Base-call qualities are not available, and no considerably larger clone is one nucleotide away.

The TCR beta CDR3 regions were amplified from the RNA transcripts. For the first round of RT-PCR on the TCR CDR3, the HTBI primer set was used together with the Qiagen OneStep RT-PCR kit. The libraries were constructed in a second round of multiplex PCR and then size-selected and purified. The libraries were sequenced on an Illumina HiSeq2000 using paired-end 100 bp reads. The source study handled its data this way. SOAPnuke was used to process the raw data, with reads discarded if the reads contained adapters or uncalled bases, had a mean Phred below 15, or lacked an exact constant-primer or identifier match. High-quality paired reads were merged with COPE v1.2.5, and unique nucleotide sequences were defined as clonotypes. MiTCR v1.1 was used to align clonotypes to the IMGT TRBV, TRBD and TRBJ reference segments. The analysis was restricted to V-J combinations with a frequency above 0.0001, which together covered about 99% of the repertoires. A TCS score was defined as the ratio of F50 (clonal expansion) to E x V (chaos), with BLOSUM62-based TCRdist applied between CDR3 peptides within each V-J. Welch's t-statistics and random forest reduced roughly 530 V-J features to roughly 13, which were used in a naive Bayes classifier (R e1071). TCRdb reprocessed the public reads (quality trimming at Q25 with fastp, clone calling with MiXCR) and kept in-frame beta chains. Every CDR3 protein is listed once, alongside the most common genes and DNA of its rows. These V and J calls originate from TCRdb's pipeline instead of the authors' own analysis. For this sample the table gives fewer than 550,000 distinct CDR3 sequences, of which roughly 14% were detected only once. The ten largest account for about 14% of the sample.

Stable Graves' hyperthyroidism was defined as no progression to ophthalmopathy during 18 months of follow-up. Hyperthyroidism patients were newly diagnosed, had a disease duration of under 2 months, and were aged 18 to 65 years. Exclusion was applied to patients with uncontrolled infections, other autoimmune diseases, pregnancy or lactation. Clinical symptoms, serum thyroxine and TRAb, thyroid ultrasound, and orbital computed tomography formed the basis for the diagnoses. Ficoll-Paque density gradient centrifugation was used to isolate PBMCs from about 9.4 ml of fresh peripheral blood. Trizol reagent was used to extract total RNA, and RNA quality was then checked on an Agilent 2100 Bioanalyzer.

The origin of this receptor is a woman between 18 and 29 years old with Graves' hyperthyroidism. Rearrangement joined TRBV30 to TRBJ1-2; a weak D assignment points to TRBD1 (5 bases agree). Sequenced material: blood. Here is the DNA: TGTGCCTGGAGAGGGGATCTTACCCAACCGGATGGCTACACCTTC. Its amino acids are CAWRGDLTQPDGYTF.